This T cell receptor beta chain was documented in a study of OX40 agonist ivuxolimab in advanced cancers. Study-level background: Ivuxolimab, which targeted the costimulatory receptor OX40 (CD134), was an agonistic, fully human IgG2 monoclonal antibody. Intravenous ivuxolimab was administered to patients every 2 weeks at six dose levels: 0.01, 0.1, 0.3, 1.5, 3 and 10 mg/kg. Among the 52 dose-escalation patients, approximately 20 had hepatocellular carcinoma, 15 or so melanoma, 9 renal cell carcinoma and 9 head and neck cancer. The dose-escalation cohort was roughly 83% male with a mean age of about 54 years, ranging from roughly 23 to 79. Prior anti-PD-1, anti-PD-L1 or anti-CTLA-4 therapy was permitted, and about two fifths of dose-escalation patients had received checkpoint inhibitors. Partial responses were achieved by three dose-escalation patients, of whom one had hepatocellular carcinoma and two had cutaneous melanoma. The purpose of peripheral TCRbeta sequencing was to test whether ivuxolimab changed TCR sequence diversity and led to clonal T-cell expansion. The paper reports the monotherapy dose-escalation portion (N of about 50 patients) of the phase I ivuxolimab trial.

Trimmed from V: 6 bases; trimmed from J: 4 bases; junction bases lacking a gene match: 2. According to the germline V gene (reference sequence), CDR1 reads MNHEY and CDR2 reads SMNVEV. There are 14 amino acids in the CDR3, from cysteine to phenylalanine inclusive. Only the CDR3 portion is preserved as DNA: 42 bases, with reading frame beginning at the first base. Genomic DNA was isolated from the sorted cells so that the TCRbeta CDR3 region could be sequenced. TCRbeta CDR3 regions were sequenced using the immunoSEQ Assay. What TCRdb holds here is the immuneACCESS table cut down to in-frame rearrangements. Part of the clones is not present; checked against another copy, under half of the missing clones reflect an unresolved V gene, and the others are unexplained. Present in this sample are 60,000 or so clones, around 92% of which were seen just once. The ten largest account for approximately 18% of the sample.

Study-wide findings and limitations: After ivuxolimab, CD8+ T cells had more expanded clones than CD4+ T cells on average. Low levels of normalized T-cell clonal expansion were also seen in some nonresponding patients. In partial responders in the 0.1-3.0 mg/kg groups, normalized peripheral clonal expansion was found to be among the lowest, especially among CD8+ T cells. At doses of 0.1 to 3.0 mg/kg, clonal expansion of both CD4+ and CD8+ blood T cells was observed from baseline to week 6. The antigen specificity of the peripheral T cells that underwent clonal expansion was not determined.

Remarks on this clone: Its antigen is currently not known. Base quality data are lacking; no much larger clone is found one base away.

The trial excluded patients who had a history of autoimmune disease or who were on systemic immunosuppression. Peripheral blood for TCR sequencing was collected from all dose cohorts at baseline, on cycle 4 day 1, and on cycle 7 day 1. The samples were drawn from a first-in-human, open-label, multicenter phase I dose-escalation trial of ivuxolimab. Adults with locally advanced or metastatic head and neck squamous cell, hepatocellular, melanoma or renal cell carcinoma were enrolled in the trial. Before TCR sequencing, CD4+ and CD8+ T cells were separately sorted from peripheral blood. The clonotype was recovered from an adult with an advanced solid tumor such as melanoma, head and neck, liver or kidney cancer. Sequenced material: CD4+ or CD8+ T cells sorted from blood, taken in a trial of the OX40 agonist ivuxolimab. The sequence links TRBV27 to TRBJ2-1, and 11 junction bases match TRBD2. The DNA sequence is given as TGTGCCAGCAGACGGACTAGCGGGTACAATGAGCAGTTCTTC. This yields the protein CASRRTSGYNEQFF.